Following are 14 T cell receptor beta chains from one sample sequenced in a study of T cell responses to AZD1222 COVID-19 vaccine. Data came from immunoSEQ multiplex PCR; TCRdb stores just in-frame clones and leaves some out. Seen here are around 140,000 clones, more than 90% observed once, and the top ten hold around 1.6%. The source material was peripheral blood, sampled on day 0 of AZD1222 vaccination. Every receptor here comes from an adult in good health.

V is TRBV11-2 and J is TRBJ2-1; D gene ambiguous. Germline CDR1 is SGHAT and CDR2 is FQNNGV. V lost 1 base and J 4 bases, leaving 14 bases between the germline ends. CDR3 length equals 16 residues. This CDR3 is CASSLGSSGPYNEQFF. In nucleotides, the CDR3 is TGTGCCAGCAGCTTAGGTTCATCAGGCCCATACAATGAGCAGTTCTTC.

The genes are TRBV15 and TRBJ1-5, with D unclear. The CDR3 spans 15 residues. In germline, CDR1 is LNHNV, CDR2 YYDKDF (reference sequence). The V end lost 0 bases, the J end lost 0 bases, and 6 bases lay between the germline ends. CDR3 protein: CATSRDPGSNQPQHF. The CDR3 DNA reads as TGTGCCACCAGCAGAGATCCAGGTAGCAATCAGCCCCAGCATTTT.

Notes on this clone: No conserved phenylalanine or tryptophan ends this CDR3, so it is likely a read error. Because the CDR3's place on the DNA is in doubt, the DNA is left out and the CDR3 is given as listed by TCRdb. The chain links TRBV28 to TRBJ1-4. The CDR3 comprises 13 residues, both ends counted. Germline assignment: CDR1 MDHEN and CDR2 SYDVKM. CDR3: CASSPQRGRRAQI.

V is TRBV4-2 and J is TRBJ2-5; a weak D match, TRBD2 (6 bases). Trimming removed 4 bases from V and 5 bases from J, with 11 bases in between. Per germline, CDR1 LGHNA and CDR2 YNFKEQ. The CDR3 consists of 13 residues. CDR3 region: CASSPRGGETQYF. The CDR3 bases are TGTGCCAGCAGCCCGCGGGGTGGGGAGACCCAGTACTTC.

This clone was observed once. The V and J genes are TRBV30 and TRBJ2-7; perhaps TRBD2 as D (6 bases). This CDR3 comprises 15 residues. Trimming took 0 bases from V and 3 from J, leaving 15 bases between them. CDR1 GTSNPN and CDR2 SVGIG come from the germline V gene (reference sequence). Here the CDR3 DNA reads TGTGCCTGGAGTGTTGGCGGGCTAGCGAGCTACGAGCAGTACTTC. It codes for CAWSVGGLASYEQYF.

The chain recombines TRBV11-2 with TRBJ1-1, with D possibly TRBD1 on 5 matching bases. V lost 5 bases, J lost 2 bases, and 12 bases lay in between. The germline CDR1 and CDR2 sequences are SGHAT and FQNNGV. The CDR3 spans 14 residues. This CDR3 reads CASSPGQPNTEAFF. The CDR3 region has the DNA TGTGCCAGCAGCCCCGGACAACCCAACACTGAAGCTTTCTTT. The entire variable domain, with the rest obtained from reference TRBV11-2 and TRBJ1-1, is as follows: EAGVAQSPRYKIIEKRQSVAFWCNPISGHATLYWYQQILGQGPKLLIQFQNNGVVDDSQLPKDRFSAERLKGVDSTLKIQPAKLEDSAVYLCASSPGQPNTEAFFGQGTRLTVV.

The chain couples TRBV19 to TRBJ2-7; the match to TRBD2 covers 7 bases. The V gene's germline CDR1 is LNHDA and CDR2 SQIVND (reference sequence). Trimming removed 4 bases from V and 2 bases from J; junction bases left unmatched: 5. The CDR3 has 14 amino acids. In DNA form, the CDR3 reads TGTGCCAGTAGTACCGTAGCGGGCCCCTACGAGCAGTACTTC. It yields the protein CASSTVAGPYEQYF.

The chain couples TRBV12-3 or TRBV12-4 to TRBJ1-1; D unclear. The CDR3 is 13 residues long. V lost 3 bases and J lost 2, with 7 bases in between. The CDR3 DNA reads TGTGCCAGCAGTTTGGAGGAAAACACTGAAGCTTTCTTT. Amino acid sequence: CASSLEENTEAFF.

V gene TRBV9 combines with J gene TRBJ2-1; D perhaps matches TRBD2 (6 bases). V was cut by 4 bases and J by 2 bases, with 13 bases left in between. The CDR3 has 15 residues. Germline-derived CDR1 and CDR2 are SGDLS and YYNGEE. CDR3 protein: CASSPTPGAYNEQFF. The CDR3, as DNA: TGTGCCAGCAGCCCAACTCCGGGAGCCTACAATGAGCAGTTCTTC.

This sequence joins TRBV29-1 and TRBJ1-2; D is unclear. The CDR3 is 12 amino acids. Germline-derived CDR1 and CDR2 are SQVTM and ANQGSEA. V gave up 5 bases and J gave up 8 bases, with 15 bases separating them. CDR3 sequence reads: CSVWSSSAGYTF. The CDR3 coding sequence is TGCAGCGTTTGGTCCTCCTCGGCGGGCTACACCTTC. Looking up the rest from reference TRBV29-1 and TRBJ1-2 gives the full variable domain: SAVISQKPSRDICQRGTSLTIQCQVDSQVTMMFWYRQQPGQSLTLIATANQGSEATYESGFVIDKFPISRPNLTFSTLTVSNMSPEDSSIYLCSVWSSSAGYTFGSGTRLTVV.

The CDR3 DNA reads TGTGCCAGCAGCCACCCCCTACTAGCGGCTCGAAGAAATGAGCAGTTCTTC. Protein sequence: CASSHPLLAARRNEQFF. The J gene is TRBJ2-1, the V gene TRBV7-6; 8 bases agree with TRBD2. V shed 5 bases and J 7 bases; nucleotides not matched to a gene: 16. Germline CDR1 and CDR2: SGHVS and FNYEAQ. The CDR3 sequence is 17 residues long.

The genes are TRBV9 and TRBJ2-7; 7 bases agree with TRBD2. CDR1 and CDR2 from the germline V gene are SGDLS and YYNGEE. The junction had 6 bases not matched to a gene; V was cut back by 0 bases and J by 6 bases. The CDR3 has 14 residues. The CDR3 coding sequence is TGTGCCAGCAGCGTAGGCGGGAGAGGACCCGAGCAGTACTTC. This encodes CASSVGGRGPEQYF.

V is TRBV29-1 and J is TRBJ2-1; D might be TRBD1 or TRBD2, each matching 6 bases. Germline V lookup: CDR1 SQVTM, CDR2 ANQGSEA. The V gene lost 7 bases and the J gene lost 9 bases, with 19 bases spanning the gap. This CDR3 spans 13 amino acids. The CDR3 DNA sequence: TGCAGCGAGACCTCCGGGGGCTGGGGTGAGCAGTTCTTC. Translating it yields CSETSGGWGEQFF.

The chain recombines TRBV2 with TRBJ2-5, with TRBD2 as a possible D gene (7 bases). The CDR3 has 14 amino acids. Trimming pared 8 bases from V and 3 bases from J, leaving 16 bases between. Germline lookup yields CDR1 SNHLY and CDR2 FYNNEI. CDR3 sequence (DNA): TGTGCCAGCTCCCGGGGAGGGGACAAAGAGACCCAGTACTTC. Translating it yields CASSRGGDKETQYF. The variable domain in full, completed from reference TRBV2 and TRBJ2-5, reads EPEVTQTPSHQVTQMGQEVILRCVPISNHLYFYWYRQILGQKVEFLVSFYNNEISEKSEIFDDQFSVERPDGSNFTLKIRSTKLEDSAMYFCASSRGGDKETQYFGPGTRLLVL.